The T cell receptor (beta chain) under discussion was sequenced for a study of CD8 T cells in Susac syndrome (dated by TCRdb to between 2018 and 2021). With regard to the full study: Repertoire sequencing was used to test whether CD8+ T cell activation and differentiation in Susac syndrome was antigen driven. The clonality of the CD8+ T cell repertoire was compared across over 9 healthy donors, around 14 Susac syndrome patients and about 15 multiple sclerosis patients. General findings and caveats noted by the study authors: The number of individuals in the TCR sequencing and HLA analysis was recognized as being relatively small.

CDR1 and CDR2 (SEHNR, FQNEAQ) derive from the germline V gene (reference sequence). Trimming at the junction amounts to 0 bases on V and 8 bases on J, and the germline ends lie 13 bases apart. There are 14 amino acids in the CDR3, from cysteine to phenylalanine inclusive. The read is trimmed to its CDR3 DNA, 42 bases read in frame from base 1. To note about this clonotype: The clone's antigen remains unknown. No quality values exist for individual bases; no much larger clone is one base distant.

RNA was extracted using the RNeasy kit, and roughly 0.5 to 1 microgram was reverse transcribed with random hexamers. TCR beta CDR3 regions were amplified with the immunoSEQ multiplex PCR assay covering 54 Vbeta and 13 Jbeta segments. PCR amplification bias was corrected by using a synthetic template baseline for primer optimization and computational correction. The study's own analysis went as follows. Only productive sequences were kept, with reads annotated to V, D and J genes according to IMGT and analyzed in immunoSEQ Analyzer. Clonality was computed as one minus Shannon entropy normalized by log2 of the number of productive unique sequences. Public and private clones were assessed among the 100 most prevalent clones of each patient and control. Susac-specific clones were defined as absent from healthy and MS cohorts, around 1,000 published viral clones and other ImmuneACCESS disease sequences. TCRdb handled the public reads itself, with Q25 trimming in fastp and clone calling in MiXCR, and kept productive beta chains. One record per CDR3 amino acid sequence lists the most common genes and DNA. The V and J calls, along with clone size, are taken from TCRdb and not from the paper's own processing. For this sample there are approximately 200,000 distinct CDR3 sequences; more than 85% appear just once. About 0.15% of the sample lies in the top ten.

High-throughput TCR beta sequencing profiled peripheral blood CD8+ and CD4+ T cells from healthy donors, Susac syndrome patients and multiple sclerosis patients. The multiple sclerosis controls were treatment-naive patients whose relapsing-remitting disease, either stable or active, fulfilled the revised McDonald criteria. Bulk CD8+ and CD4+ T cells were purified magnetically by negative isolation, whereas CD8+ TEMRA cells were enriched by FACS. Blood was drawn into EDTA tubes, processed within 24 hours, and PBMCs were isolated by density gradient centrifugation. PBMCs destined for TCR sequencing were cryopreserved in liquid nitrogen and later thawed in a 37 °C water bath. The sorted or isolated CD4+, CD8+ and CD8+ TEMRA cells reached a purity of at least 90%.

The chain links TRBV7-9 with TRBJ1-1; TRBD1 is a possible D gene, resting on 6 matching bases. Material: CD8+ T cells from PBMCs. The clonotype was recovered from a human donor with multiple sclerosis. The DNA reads TGTGCCAGCAGCTTAGCGCTAGGGGGTGGGGAAGCTTTCTTT. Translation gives CASSLALGGGEAFF.